This T cell receptor beta chain originates from a study of T cells in Graves' hyperthyroidism and ophthalmopathy. Germline values: CDR1 DFQATT, CDR2 SNEGSKA (reference sequence). V lost 1 base, J lost 11 bases, and 19 bases stayed unmatched. There are 17 residues in the CDR3. At least ten counts were recorded for this clonotype. TCR beta CDR3 region amplification was performed from RNA transcripts. An initial round of RT-PCR targeting the TCR CDR3 relied on the HTBI primer set. Each CDR3 protein is one row after TCRdb ran MiXCR on the multiplex PCR reads. The table has about 520,000 distinct CDR3 sequences, less than 25% seen once. Stable disease denoted Graves' hyperthyroidism without ophthalmopathy progression within 18 months.

The TCR was taken from a man aged 18 to 30 with Graves' hyperthyroidism. Input material: blood. The chain joins TRBV20-1 to TRBJ2-2, with 7 bases fitting TRBD1. As DNA, the CDR3 is TGCAGTGCTAGAGCCCACGGGACAGCAGGACCGGGATTAGAGCTGTTTTTT. Protein product: CSARAHGTAGPGLELFF.